The 13 T cell receptor beta chains presented below share a single source sample, sequenced in a study of Ad26.COV2.S vaccination and SARS-CoV-2 variants. Clones were read by immunoSEQ multiplex PCR, and TCRdb kept only the in-frame ones, dropping some. Found here are about 400,000 clones, 80% to 95% of them singletons; the top ten hold approximately 1.7%. The treatment denotes: 19 received Ad26.COV2.S at low or high dose, single or two shots; roughly five received placebo; per-sample allocation not given. Each sample was drawn 63 days after the first injection (of vaccine or placebo). Sample: peripheral blood, taken in a trial of Ad26.COV2.S vaccine versus placebo. The receptors were sampled from a person aged 18 to 65 who received the Ad26.COV2.S COVID-19 vaccine or a placebo.

This chain uses TRBV7-8 with TRBJ1-5; D might be TRBD1 (5 bases). There are 16 residues in the CDR3. V gave up 0 bases and J gave up 5 bases, with 14 bases separating them. From germline, CDR1 is SGHVS and CDR2 FQNEAQ. In DNA, the CDR3 is TGTGCCAGCAGCTTAGCCAGGGTAAGGCGGCATCAGCCCCAGCATTTT. Amino acids: CASSLARVRRHQPQHF.

This clone has a single count. This specimen includes other DNA sequences encoding the same CDR3. DNA of the CDR3: TGTGCCTGGACGGGCTCTGGAAACACCATATATTTT. Translation gives CAWTGSGNTIYF. The chain links TRBV30 to TRBJ1-3; no clear D gene. V was pared by 4 bases and J by 0 bases, with 4 bases between. This CDR3 is built from 12 residues. Germline values: CDR1 GTSNPN, CDR2 SVGIG (reference sequence).

The chain uses TRBV5-1 and TRBJ1-1, with D tentatively TRBD1 (6 bases). V lost 4 bases, J lost 1 base, and 11 bases lay in between. CDR3 length equals 14 residues. Germline-derived CDR1 and CDR2 are SGHRS and YFSETQ. The CDR3 protein is CASSRGQGNTEAFF. The CDR3 nucleotides are TGCGCCAGCAGCCGGGGGCAGGGGAACACTGAAGCTTTCTTT. Together with reference TRBV5-1 and TRBJ1-1, the CDR3 gives the full variable domain: KAGVTQTPRYLIKTRGQQVTLSCSPISGHRSVSWYQQTPGQGLQFLFEYFSETQRNKGNFPGRFSGRQFSNSRSEMNVSTLELGDSALYLCASSRGQGNTEAFFGQGTRLTVV.

This clone came up many times. The rearrangement joins TRBV6-2 or TRBV6-3 to TRBJ2-1; no definite D call. In germline, CDR1 is MNHEY, CDR2 SVGEGT. The CDR3 totals 15 residues. V was cut by 2 bases and J by 8 bases, with 16 bases left in between. CDR3: CASSYRAAEGDEQFF. The CDR3 nucleotides are TGTGCCAGCAGTTACAGAGCTGCCGAAGGAGATGAGCAGTTCTTC.

The chain is built from TRBV10-3 and TRBJ2-5, with D possibly matching TRBD1 (6 bases). Per the germline V gene, CDR1 is ENHRY and CDR2 is SYGVKD. V lost 9 bases to trimming and J lost 2 bases, with 13 bases between them. The CDR3 has 13 residues. In DNA form, the CDR3 reads TGTGCCATAAACAGGGCCCTTCAAGAGACCCAGTACTTC. Translated, it gives CAINRALQETQYF.

Only a few counts were recorded for this clone. This chain uses TRBV2 with TRBJ2-4; no reliable D call. This CDR3 contains 13 residues. V shed 8 bases and J shed 0 bases, with 8 bases lying between them. Germline-derived CDR1 and CDR2 are SNHLY and FYNNEI. CDR3 sequence reads: CASLGLAKNIQYF. Written as DNA, the CDR3 is TGTGCCAGCTTGGGGTTAGCCAAAAACATTCAGTACTTC.

The chain is built from TRBV19 and TRBJ2-7; 9 bases are a match to TRBD2. The germline CDR1 and CDR2 sequences are LNHDA and SQIVND (reference sequence). The CDR3 is 17 residues long. V lost 3 bases and J lost 2; bases outside the gene matches: 11. The CDR3 sequence is CASSIRAGGLSAYEQYF. The DNA for the CDR3 is TGTGCCAGTAGTATTAGAGCGGGGGGTTTGTCGGCCTACGAGCAGTACTTC.

This chain uses TRBV11-2 with TRBJ1-6, with 8 nucleotides matching TRBD1. Per germline, CDR1 SGHAT and CDR2 FQNNGV. V shed 5 bases and J 10 bases; nucleotides not matched to a gene: 7. This CDR3 comprises 14 residues. CDR3 protein: CASSRQDRVSPLHF. DNA of the CDR3: TGTGCCAGCAGCCGCCAGGACAGGGTGTCACCCCTCCACTTT.

The chain combines TRBV6-5 with TRBJ1-4, with TRBD1 matching over 8 bases. The V gene end was trimmed by 7 bases and the J gene end by 5 bases; junction bases not matched to a gene: 6. The germline V gene has CDR1 MNHEY and CDR2 SVGAGI. CDR3 length equals 14 residues. The chain's CDR3 is CASNPDRGNEKLFF. CDR3 DNA: TGTGCCAGCAACCCCGACAGGGGAAATGAAAAACTGTTTTTT.

The V call is TRBV7-9, the J call TRBJ2-1; 9 bases fit TRBD2. The CDR3 has 13 residues. Germline V gene data show CDR1 as SEHNR and CDR2 as FQNEAQ (reference sequence). The trim removed 7 bases at V and 3 bases at J, leaving 1 base unmatched. In DNA, the CDR3 is TGTGCCAGCATAGCGGGGGACTACAATGAGCAGTTCTTC. Amino acid sequence: CASIAGDYNEQFF.

CDR3 nucleotide sequence: TGTGCCAGCAGTATACCCCCCTACGAGCAGTACTTC. It is translated as CASSIPPYEQYF. The chain carries TRBV27 and TRBJ2-7; the D is unclear. CDR1 is MNHEY and CDR2 is SMNVEV in the germline V gene (reference sequence). The V end lost 5 bases, the J end lost 2 bases, and 7 bases lay between the germline ends. The CDR3 length is 12 residues.

In this sample, this clone turned up a few times. This CDR3 is also generated by other DNA sequences in the sample. The rearrangement joins TRBV6-4 to TRBJ2-3, with 7 bases that match TRBD1. Germline CDR1 MRHNA, CDR2 SNTAGT. The V and J ends lost 4 bases and 2 bases, in that order; junction bases with no gene match: 3. The CDR3 is 14 amino acids. The CDR3 reads CASSGGQPTDTQYF. For the CDR3, the DNA is TGTGCCAGCAGTGGGGGACAGCCCACAGATACGCAGTATTTT.

The V call is TRBV11-2, the J call TRBJ1-1, with 12 bases fitting TRBD1. The CDR3 is 16 amino acids. The ends lost 6 bases at V and 3 bases at J; junction bases unmatched: 8. Germline lookup yields CDR1 SGHAT and CDR2 FQNNGV. CDR3 in DNA: TGTGCCAGCAGGACCCTAGGGACAGGGGGCTACACTGAAGCTTTCTTT. This sequence encodes CASRTLGTGGYTEAFF. The full variable domain, in which reference TRBV11-2 and TRBJ1-1 provide the parts outside the CDR3, is EAGVAQSPRYKIIEKRQSVAFWCNPISGHATLYWYQQILGQGPKLLIQFQNNGVVDDSQLPKDRFSAERLKGVDSTLKIQPAKLEDSAVYLCASRTLGTGGYTEAFFGQGTRLTVV.